Listed below are T cell receptor beta chains from one sample, sequenced in a study of T-cell reconstitution after alpha-beta-depleted transplantation in children. TCRdb re-analysed the PCR reads in MiXCR, keeping a single row per CDR3 protein. The sample yields 580,000 or so distinct CDR3 sequences, roughly 23% seen once. The source was PBMCs, mostly from graft donor cells, collected 360 days after TCRalphabeta/CD19-depleted stem cell transplant. Receptors originate from a boy under three years old who had a stem cell transplant for acute myeloid leukemia, so the T cells may come from the graft donor. Both conserved end residues are part of each CDR3. D genes are given only for firm matches. Clone sizes are given selectively: once, few, many, or a class where the clone is expanded.

d_call	v_call	j_call	clone_size	cdr3_nt	cdr3_aa
TRBD2	TRBV20-1	TRBJ2-5	many	TGCAGTGCTAGAGATTGGACTAGCGGGGGGGCAAGGGAGACCCAGTACTTC	CSARDWTSGGARETQYF
.	TRBV12-3/TRBV12-4	TRBJ2-2	many	TGTGCCAGCAGGGGGGGACAGAACTACAACACCGGGGAGCTGTTTTTT	CASRGGQNYNTGELFF
.	TRBV4-1	TRBJ1-1	many	TGCGCCAGCAGCCAGAGGACCGCGCGAGGTACCACTGAAGCTTTCTTT	CASSQRTARGTTEAFF
.	TRBV28	TRBJ2-5	.	TGTGCCAGCAGCCGAACACGGGACCGACAAGAGACCCAGTACTTC	CASSRTRDRQETQYF
.	TRBV12-3/TRBV12-4	TRBJ1-2	.	TGTGCCAGCAGTCAGCACAGGGTTGGCTACACCTTC	CASSQHRVGYTF
.	TRBV11-1	TRBJ2-1	.	TGTGCCAGCAGCTTAAGGCTCATCGGGGATGAGCAGTTCTTC	CASSLRLIGDEQFF
.	TRBV29-1	TRBJ1-1	few	TGCAGCGTTACCGTTCGGGGGTACACTGAAGCTTTCTTT	CSVTVRGYTEAFF
.	TRBV5-1	TRBJ2-1	.	TGCGCCAGCAGCTTTTTGGAGGGCCGGGATGAGCAGTTCTTC	CASSFLEGRDEQFF
.	TRBV4-3	TRBJ2-3	few	TGCGCCAGCAGCCAATACCCTGTGGACACAGATACGCAGTATTTT	CASSQYPVDTDTQYF
.	TRBV27	TRBJ1-1	many	TGTGCCAGCTCACCCGGGGGCCCGGGGGCTGAAGCTTTCTTT	CASSPGGPGAEAFF
.	TRBV27	TRBJ2-4	.	TGTGCCAGCAGTTTATCTGGATACACAAACATTCAGTACTTC	CASSLSGYTNIQYF
TRBD1	TRBV20-1	TRBJ2-7	few	TGCAGTGCTGGCAGGGACAGAGCCTACGAGCAGTACTTC	CSAGRDRAYEQYF
.	TRBV15	TRBJ2-1	many	TGTGCCACCAGCAGAGATATGAATCCGAGCTCCTACAATGAGCAGTTCTTC	CATSRDMNPSSYNEQFF
.	TRBV7-9	TRBJ2-1	many	TGTGCCAGCAGCTCCCGCACAGGTAATGAGCAGTTCTTC	CASSSRTGNEQFF
TRBD1	TRBV7-6	TRBJ1-1	many	TGTGCCAGCAGCTTAGCCCGAGGGGGCCTGAACACTGAAGCTTTCTTT	CASSLARGGLNTEAFF
.	TRBV20-1	TRBJ2-3	.	TGCAGTGCTAGAGATACGGCAGGGTGGGGCACAGATACGCAGTATTTT	CSARDTAGWGTDTQYF
.	TRBV6-5	TRBJ2-1	few	TGTGCCAGCAGTTACGGCTCCCGGGACCCTGGAAGCTCCTACAATGAGCAGTTCTTC	CASSYGSRDPGSSYNEQFF
TRBD1	TRBV20-1	TRBJ2-7	few	TGCAGTGCTAAGCTTACAGGGGCCGAGCAGTACTTC	CSAKLTGAEQYF
.	TRBV28	TRBJ1-5	many	TGTGCCAGCAGTTTCCCGCCCCGAAATCAGCCCCAGCATTTT	CASSFPPRNQPQHF
.	TRBV7-2	TRBJ2-1	.	TGTGCCAGCAGCTCCGGCCTATCATTCTACAATGAGCAGTTCTTC	CASSSGLSFYNEQFF
.	TRBV2	TRBJ1-1	.	TGTGCCAGCAGTGAAAATGCTGAAGCTTTCTTT	CASSENAEAFF
.	TRBV20-1	TRBJ2-7	.	TGCAGTGCTAGAGATATAAGGGGCCCAGCCTACGAGCAGTACTTC	CSARDIRGPAYEQYF
.	TRBV29-1	TRBJ2-1	many	TGCAGCGTTGTGCATAGCTCCTACAATGAGCAGTTCTTC	CSVVHSSYNEQFF
.	TRBV15	TRBJ2-1	few	TGTGCCACCAGCAAAGGGAAGCAGCACAATGAGCAGTTCTTC	CATSKGKQHNEQFF
.	TRBV30	TRBJ2-5	.	TGTGCCTGGAGTACCTCTTTGGGGGAGACCCAGTACTTC	CAWSTSLGETQYF
.	TRBV20-1	TRBJ2-7	many	TGCAGTGCTAGCCCAAGCAGTAGGCCCTCCTACGAGCAGTACTTC	CSASPSSRPSYEQYF
TRBD1	TRBV20-1	TRBJ1-2	.	TGCAGTGCTAGCGCAACAGGGGAGGAGGATGGCTACACCTTC	CSASATGEEDGYTF
TRBD1	TRBV15	TRBJ1-5	few	TGTGCCACCAGCAGAGACCGGGACAGAGCCCAGCCCCAGCATTTT	CATSRDRDRAQPQHF